This TCR beta chain appears in the sequencing data of a study of post-analysis software for immune sequencing data. The ends were cut back, 5 bases at V and 1 base at J, with 11 bases in the middle. Germline V gene sequence: CDR1 LGHNA, CDR2 YSLEER. The CDR3 has 14 amino acids. In regard to this clonotype: Its antigen is currently unknown.

Findings and limits, study-wide: In patients, TRBV5-6, TRBV5-1 and TRBV20-1 belonged to five TRBV segments found more frequently than in controls.

Libraries were made from TCR beta cDNA, and they carried unique molecular identifiers. Each CDR3 protein gets one entry after TCRdb re-called the PCR reads with MiXCR. The repertoire holds about 500,000 distinct CDR3 sequences, around 40% seen once, with roughly an eighth in the top ten. The sequence came from a girl under 18 with multiple sclerosis. Sequenced sample: blood. The rearrangement links TRBV4-3 to TRBJ1-2, with D uncertain. CDR3 in DNA: TGCGCCAGCAGCGCGGGCCCCCTTAACTATGGCTACACCTTC. Translating gives CASSAGPLNYGYTF.